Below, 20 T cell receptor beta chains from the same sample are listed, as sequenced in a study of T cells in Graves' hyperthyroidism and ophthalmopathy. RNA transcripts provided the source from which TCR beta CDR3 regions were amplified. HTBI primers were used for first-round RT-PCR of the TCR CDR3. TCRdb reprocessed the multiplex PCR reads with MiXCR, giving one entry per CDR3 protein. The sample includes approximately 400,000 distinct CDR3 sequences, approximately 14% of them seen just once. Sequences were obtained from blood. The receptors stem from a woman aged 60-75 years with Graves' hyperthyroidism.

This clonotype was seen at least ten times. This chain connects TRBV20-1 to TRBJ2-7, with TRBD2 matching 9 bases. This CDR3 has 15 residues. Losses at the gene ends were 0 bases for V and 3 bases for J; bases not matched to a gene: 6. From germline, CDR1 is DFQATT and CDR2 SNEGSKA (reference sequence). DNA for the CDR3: TGCAGTGCTAGAGATTGGCTAGCGGGACGCTACGAGCAGTACTTC. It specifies CSARDWLAGRYEQYF.

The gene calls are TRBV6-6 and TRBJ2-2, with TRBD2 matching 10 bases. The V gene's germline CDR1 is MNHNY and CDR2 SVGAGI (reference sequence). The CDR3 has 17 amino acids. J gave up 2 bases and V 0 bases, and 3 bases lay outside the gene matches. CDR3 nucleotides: TGTGCCAGCAGTTACTCACTAGCGGGGATTAACACCGGGGAGCTGTTTTTT. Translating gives CASSYSLAGINTGELFF.

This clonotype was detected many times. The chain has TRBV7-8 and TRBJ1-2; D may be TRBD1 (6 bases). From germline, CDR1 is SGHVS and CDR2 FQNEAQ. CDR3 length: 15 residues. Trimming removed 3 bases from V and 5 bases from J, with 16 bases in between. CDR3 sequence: CASSFSELQGYGYTF. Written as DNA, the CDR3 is TGTGCCAGCAGCTTCTCAGAACTTCAGGGGTATGGCTACACCTTC.

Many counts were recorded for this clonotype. CDR3 sequence (DNA): TGTGCCAGCAGTGTAGGACGTACGAACACCGGGGAGCTGTTTTTT. Translating it yields CASSVGRTNTGELFF. This chain joins TRBV6-1 and TRBJ2-2, with D unresolved. Germline V lookup: CDR1 MNHNS, CDR2 SASEGT. CDR3 length: 15 amino acids. The V end was cut by 4 bases, the J end by 0 bases, with 9 bases between.

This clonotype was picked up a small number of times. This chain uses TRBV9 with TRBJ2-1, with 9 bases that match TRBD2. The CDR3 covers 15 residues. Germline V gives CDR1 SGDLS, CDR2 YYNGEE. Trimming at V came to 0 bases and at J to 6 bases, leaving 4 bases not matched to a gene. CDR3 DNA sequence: TGTGCCAGCAGCGTAGAACTAGCGGGTACCAATGAGCAGTTCTTC. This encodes CASSVELAGTNEQFF.

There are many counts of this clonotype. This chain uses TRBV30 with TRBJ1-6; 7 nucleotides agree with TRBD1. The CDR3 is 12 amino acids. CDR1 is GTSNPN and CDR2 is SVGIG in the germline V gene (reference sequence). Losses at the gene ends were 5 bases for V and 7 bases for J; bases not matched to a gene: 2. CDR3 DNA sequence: TGTGCCTGGGACAGGGAGAATTCACCCCTCCACTTT. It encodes CAWDRENSPLHF.

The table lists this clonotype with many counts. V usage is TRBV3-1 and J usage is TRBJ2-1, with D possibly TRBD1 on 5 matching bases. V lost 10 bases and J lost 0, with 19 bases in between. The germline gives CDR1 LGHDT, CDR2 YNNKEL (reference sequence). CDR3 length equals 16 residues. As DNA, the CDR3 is TGTGCCAACCCAGGGCCGGTCCCGAGCTCCTACAATGAGCAGTTCTTC. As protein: CANPGPVPSSYNEQFF.

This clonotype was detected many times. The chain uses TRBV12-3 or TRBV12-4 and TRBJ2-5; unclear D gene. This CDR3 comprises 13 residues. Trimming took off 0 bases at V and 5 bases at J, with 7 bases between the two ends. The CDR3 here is CASSLALRETQYF. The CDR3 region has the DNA TGTGCCAGCAGTTTAGCGTTGAGGGAGACCCAGTACTTC.

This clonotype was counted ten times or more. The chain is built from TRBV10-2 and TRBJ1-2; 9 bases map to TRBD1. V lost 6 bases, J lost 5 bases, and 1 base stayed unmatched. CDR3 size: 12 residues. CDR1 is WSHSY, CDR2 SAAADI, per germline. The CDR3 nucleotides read TGCGCCAGCAGAGACAGGGGGTATGGCTACACCTTC. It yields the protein CASRDRGYGYTF.

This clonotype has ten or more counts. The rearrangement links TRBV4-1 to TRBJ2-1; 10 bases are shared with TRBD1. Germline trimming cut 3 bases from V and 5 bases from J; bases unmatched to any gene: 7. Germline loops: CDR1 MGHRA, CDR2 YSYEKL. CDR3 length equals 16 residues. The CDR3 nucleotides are TGCGCCAGCAGCCAGCCCGGGACAGGGGCGAACAATGAGCAGTTCTTC. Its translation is CASSQPGTGANNEQFF.

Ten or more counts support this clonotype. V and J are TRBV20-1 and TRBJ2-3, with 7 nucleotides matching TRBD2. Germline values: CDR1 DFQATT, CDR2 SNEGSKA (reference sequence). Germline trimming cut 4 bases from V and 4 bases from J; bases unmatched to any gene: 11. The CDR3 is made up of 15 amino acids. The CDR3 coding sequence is TGCAGTGCTACCCCCGGGACTAAGTCCCCAGATACGCAGTATTTT. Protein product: CSATPGTKSPDTQYF.

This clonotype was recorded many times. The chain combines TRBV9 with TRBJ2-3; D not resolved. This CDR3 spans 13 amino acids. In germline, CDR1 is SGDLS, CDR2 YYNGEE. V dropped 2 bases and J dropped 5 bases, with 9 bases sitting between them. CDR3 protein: CASSVSVRDTQYF. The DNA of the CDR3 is TGTGCCAGCAGCGTCTCAGTTCGAGATACGCAGTATTTT.

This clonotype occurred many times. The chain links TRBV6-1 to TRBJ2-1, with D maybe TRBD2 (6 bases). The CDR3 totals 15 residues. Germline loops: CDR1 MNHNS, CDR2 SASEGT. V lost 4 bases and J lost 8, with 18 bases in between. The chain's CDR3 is CASSVGSEGADEQFF. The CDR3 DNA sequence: TGTGCCAGCAGTGTAGGATCGGAGGGAGCGGATGAGCAGTTCTTC.

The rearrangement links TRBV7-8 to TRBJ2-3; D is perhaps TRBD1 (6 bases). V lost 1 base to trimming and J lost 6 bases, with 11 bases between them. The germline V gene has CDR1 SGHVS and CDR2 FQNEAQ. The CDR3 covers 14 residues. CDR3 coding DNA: TGTGCCAGCAGCTTAGGGGCAGGGGCCGATACGCAGTATTTT. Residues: CASSLGAGADTQYF.

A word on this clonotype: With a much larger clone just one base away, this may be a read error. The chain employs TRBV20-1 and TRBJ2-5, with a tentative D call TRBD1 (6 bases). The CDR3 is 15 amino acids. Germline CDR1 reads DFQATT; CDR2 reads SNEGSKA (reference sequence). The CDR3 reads CSARDQGGKGEAQYF. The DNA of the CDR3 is TGCAGTGCTAGAGATCAAGGGGGAAAGGGAGAGGCCCAGTACTTC.

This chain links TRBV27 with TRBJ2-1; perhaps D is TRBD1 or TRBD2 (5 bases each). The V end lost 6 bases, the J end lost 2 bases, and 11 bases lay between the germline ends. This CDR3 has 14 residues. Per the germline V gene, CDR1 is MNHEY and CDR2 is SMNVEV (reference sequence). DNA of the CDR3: TGTGCCAGCAGCCGGGACGCTGCCTACAATGAGCAGTTCTTC. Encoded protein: CASSRDAAYNEQFF.

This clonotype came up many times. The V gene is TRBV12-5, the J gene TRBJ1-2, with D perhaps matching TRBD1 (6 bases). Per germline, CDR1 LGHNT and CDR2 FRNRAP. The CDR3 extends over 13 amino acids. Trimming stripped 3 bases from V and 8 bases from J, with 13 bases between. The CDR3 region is CASGFNRVDGYTF. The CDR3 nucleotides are TGTGCTAGTGGTTTCAACAGGGTCGACGGCTACACCTTC.

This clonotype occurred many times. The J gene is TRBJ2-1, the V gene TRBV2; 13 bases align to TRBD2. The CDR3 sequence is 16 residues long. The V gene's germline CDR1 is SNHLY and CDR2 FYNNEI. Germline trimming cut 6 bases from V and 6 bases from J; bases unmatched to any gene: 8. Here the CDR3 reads CASRALLAGGRNEQFF. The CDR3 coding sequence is TGTGCCAGCAGGGCTCTACTAGCGGGAGGGCGCAATGAGCAGTTCTTC.

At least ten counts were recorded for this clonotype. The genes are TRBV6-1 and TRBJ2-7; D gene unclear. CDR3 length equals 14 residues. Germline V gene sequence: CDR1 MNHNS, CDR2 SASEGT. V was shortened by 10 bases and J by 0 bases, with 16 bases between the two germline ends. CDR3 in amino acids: CAISRGMTSYEQYF. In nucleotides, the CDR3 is TGTGCCATTTCTCGCGGCATGACCTCCTACGAGCAGTACTTC.

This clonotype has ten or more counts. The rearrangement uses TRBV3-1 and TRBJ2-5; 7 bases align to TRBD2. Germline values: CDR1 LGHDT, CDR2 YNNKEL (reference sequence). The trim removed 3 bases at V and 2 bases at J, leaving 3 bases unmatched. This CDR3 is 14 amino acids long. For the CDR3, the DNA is TGTGCCAGCAGCCATCTAGCGGAACAAGAGACCCAGTACTTC. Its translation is CASSHLAEQETQYF.